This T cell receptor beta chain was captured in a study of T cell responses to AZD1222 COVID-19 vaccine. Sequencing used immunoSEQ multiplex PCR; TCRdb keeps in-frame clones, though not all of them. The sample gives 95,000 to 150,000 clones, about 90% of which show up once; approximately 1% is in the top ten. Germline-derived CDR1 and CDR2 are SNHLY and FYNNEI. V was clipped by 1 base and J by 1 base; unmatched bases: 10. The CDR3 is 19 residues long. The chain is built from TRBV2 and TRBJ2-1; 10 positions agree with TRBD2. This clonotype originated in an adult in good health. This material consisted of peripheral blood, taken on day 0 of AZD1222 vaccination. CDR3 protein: CASSEGGSTSGSSYNEQFF. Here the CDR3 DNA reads TGTGCCAGCAGTGAAGGGGGGTCGACTAGCGGGTCATCCTACAATGAGCAGTTCTTC.